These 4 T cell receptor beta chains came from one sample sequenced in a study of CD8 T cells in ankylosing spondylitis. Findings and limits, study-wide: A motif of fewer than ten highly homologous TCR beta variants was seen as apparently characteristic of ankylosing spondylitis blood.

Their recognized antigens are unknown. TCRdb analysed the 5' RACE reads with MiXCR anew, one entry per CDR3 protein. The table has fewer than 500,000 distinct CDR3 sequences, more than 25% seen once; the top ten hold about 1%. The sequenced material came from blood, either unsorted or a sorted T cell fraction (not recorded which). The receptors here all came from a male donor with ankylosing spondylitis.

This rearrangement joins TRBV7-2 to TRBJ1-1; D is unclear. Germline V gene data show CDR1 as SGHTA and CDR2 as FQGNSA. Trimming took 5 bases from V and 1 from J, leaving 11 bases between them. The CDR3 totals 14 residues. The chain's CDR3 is CASSKSRENTEAFF. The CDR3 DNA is TGTGCCAGCAGCAAATCAAGGGAGAACACTGAAGCTTTCTTT.

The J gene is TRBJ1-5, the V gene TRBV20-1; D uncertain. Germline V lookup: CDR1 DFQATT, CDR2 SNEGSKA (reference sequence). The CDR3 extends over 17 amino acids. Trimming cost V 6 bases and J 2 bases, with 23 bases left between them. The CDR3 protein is CSARVSGGYWGNQPQHF. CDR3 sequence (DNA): TGCAGTGCCCGGGTGTCAGGAGGGTATTGGGGCAATCAGCCCCAGCATTTT.

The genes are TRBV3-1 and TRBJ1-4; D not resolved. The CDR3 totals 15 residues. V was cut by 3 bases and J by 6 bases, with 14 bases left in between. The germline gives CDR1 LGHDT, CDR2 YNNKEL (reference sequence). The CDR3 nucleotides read TGTGCCAGCAGCCACCCCGTAGGTTTATATGAAAAACTGTTTTTT. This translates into CASSHPVGLYEKLFF.

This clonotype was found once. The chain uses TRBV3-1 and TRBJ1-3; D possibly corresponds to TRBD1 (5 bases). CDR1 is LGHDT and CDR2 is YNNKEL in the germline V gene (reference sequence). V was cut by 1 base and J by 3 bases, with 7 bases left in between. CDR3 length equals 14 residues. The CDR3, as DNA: TGTGCCAGCAGCCAAGGACAGCTTGGAAACACCATATATTTT. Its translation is CASSQGQLGNTIYF.